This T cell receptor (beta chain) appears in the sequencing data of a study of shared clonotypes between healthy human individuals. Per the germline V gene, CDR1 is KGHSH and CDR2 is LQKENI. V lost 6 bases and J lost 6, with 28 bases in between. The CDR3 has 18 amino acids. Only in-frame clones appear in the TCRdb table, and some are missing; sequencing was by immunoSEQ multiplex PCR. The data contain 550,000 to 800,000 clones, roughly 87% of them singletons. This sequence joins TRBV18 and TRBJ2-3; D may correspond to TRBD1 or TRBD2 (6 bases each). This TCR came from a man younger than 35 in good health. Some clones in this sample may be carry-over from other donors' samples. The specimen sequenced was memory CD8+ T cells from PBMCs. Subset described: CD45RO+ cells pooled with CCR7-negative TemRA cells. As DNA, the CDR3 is TGTGCCAGCTCTACCAGGACAGCGCCGAGCTCCGCGGGGGATACGCAGTATTTT. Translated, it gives CASSTRTAPSSAGDTQYF.